The sequence of this T cell receptor (beta chain) was determined in a study of relationships among human T cell subsets. Study-wide results and limits: Over 60% of CD8+ cytotoxic sequences came from clones with over 100 reads.

The V end was cut by 5 bases, the J end by 1 base, with 16 bases between. Looked up from germline, CDR1 is MDHEN and CDR2 is SYDVKM. This CDR3 has 16 residues. From the CD45RA-negative fraction, anti-CD45RO beads picked out CD45RA-RO+ memory T cells. Magnetic beads coated with subset-specific antibodies isolated the T cell subsets. This clonotype was counted a few times. No antigen is known for it. Semiquantitative ARM-PCR amplified T cell receptor alpha and beta CDR3 regions from mRNA. In ARM-PCR, communal superprimers followed tagged nested gene-specific primers for exponential amplification. Nested primers were removed by exonuclease before the second PCR round. TCRdb reanalysed the multiplex PCR reads using MiXCR and keeps one entry per CDR3 protein. This table has about 9,100 distinct CDR3 sequences, 50% to 60% appearing once.

This chain joins TRBV28 and TRBJ2-3, with TRBD2 as a possible D gene (7 bases). This clonotype was sampled from a man aged 40-49 years in good health. The source material was memory T cells sorted from blood. As DNA, the CDR3 is TGTGCCAGCAGTGATAAGGGGGGGGGACGCACAGATACGCAGTATTTT. Amino acids: CASSDKGGGRTDTQYF.